This entry lists 8 T cell receptor beta chains sequenced from one sample in a study of beta chain features in type 1 diabetes. Reverse transcription of all isolated RNA meant that expressed TCRB transcripts were sequenced. Method: immunoSEQ multiplex PCR; TCRdb's copy keeps in-frame clones and lacks some. The repertoire holds about 620,000 clones, with about 16% as singletons. Source material: naive CD4+ T cells from blood. These receptors originate from a man younger than 35 in good health.

This clone was observed a handful of times. The CDR3 region is CASGWGTGPTDTQYF. CDR3 in DNA: TGTGCCAGCGGGTGGGGGACAGGCCCCACAGATACGCAGTATTTT. The chain is built from TRBV25-1 and TRBJ2-3; 8 nucleotides agree with TRBD1. The CDR3 is made up of 15 amino acids. The junction had 9 bases not matched to a gene; V was cut back by 8 bases and J by 2 bases. The germline gives CDR1 MGHDK, CDR2 SYGVNS.

The rearrangement joins TRBV5-1 to TRBJ2-3, with D hard to call. Trimming stripped 4 bases from V and 6 bases from J, with 6 bases between. The CDR3 is made up of 11 amino acids. CDR1 SGHRS and CDR2 YFSETQ come from the germline V gene. CDR3 bases: TGCGCCAGCAGCCCGGAGGATACGCAGTATTTT. Translating it yields CASSPEDTQYF.

The rearrangement uses TRBV28 and TRBJ2-7; the match to TRBD1 covers 7 bases. CDR3 length: 15 amino acids. Germline values: CDR1 MDHEN, CDR2 SYDVKM. After removal of 4 bases from V and 0 bases from J, the junction contained 6 bases not matched to a gene. The CDR3 coding sequence is TGTGCCAGCAGTTCGGCAGGGGACAGCTCCTACGAGCAGTACTTC. Protein sequence: CASSSAGDSSYEQYF.

The V gene is TRBV19, the J gene TRBJ2-1; 9 positions match TRBD1. V was clipped by 7 bases and J by 9 bases; unmatched bases: 16. Germline V gives CDR1 LNHDA, CDR2 SQIVND (reference sequence). This CDR3 has 16 residues. The CDR3 spells CASIFTWDRDVSEQFF. The CDR3 region has the DNA TGTGCCAGTATATTTACATGGGACAGGGATGTAAGTGAGCAGTTCTTC.

The rearrangement uses TRBV5-4 and TRBJ2-5, with D perhaps matching TRBD1 or TRBD2 (5 bases each). Germline CDR1 and CDR2: SGHNT and YYREEE (reference sequence). The length of the CDR3 is 13 residues. Trimming shortened V by 4 bases and J by 7 bases, and 14 bases separated the two germline ends. DNA of the CDR3: TGTGCCAGCAGCCCGGCTGCCGGGGCGACCCAGTACTTC. Protein product: CASSPAAGATQYF.

This clone was picked up a small number of times. The CDR3 here is CASNYRGTEAFF. The CDR3, as DNA: TGTGCCAGCAACTACAGGGGGACTGAAGCTTTCTTT. The chain is built from TRBV28 and TRBJ1-1, with 8 bases fitting TRBD1. V lost 7 bases to trimming and J lost 5 bases; unmatched junction nucleotides: 3. The CDR3 runs to 12 residues. CDR1 and CDR2 (germline): MDHEN, SYDVKM.

Turning to this clone: Other DNA sequences from this sample encode an identical CDR3 as well. The chain carries TRBV28 and TRBJ1-1, with 7 bases identical to TRBD1. The ends lost 3 bases at V and 1 base at J; junction bases unmatched: 5. The CDR3 has 15 amino acids. CDR1 is MDHEN, CDR2 SYDVKM, per germline. The chain's CDR3 is CASSLPGTANTEAFF. The DNA for the CDR3 is TGTGCCAGCAGTTTGCCCGGGACAGCGAACACTGAAGCTTTCTTT.

The chain is built from TRBV30 and TRBJ1-2; TRBD1 is a possible D gene (6 bases). Germline V lookup: CDR1 GTSNPN, CDR2 SVGIG (reference sequence). V lost 4 bases and J lost 4, with 10 bases in between. This CDR3 comprises 12 residues. CDR3 sequence (DNA): TGTGCCTGGACCGGGGGCTTCTATGGCTACACCTTC. Protein: CAWTGGFYGYTF. Based on the CDR3 plus reference TRBV30 and TRBJ1-2, the full variable domain is SQTIHQWPATLVQPVGSPLSLECTVEGTSNPNLYWYRQAAGRGLQLLFYSVGIGQISSEVPQNLSASRPQDRQFILSSKKLLLSDSGFYLCAWTGGFYGYTFGSGTRLTVV.